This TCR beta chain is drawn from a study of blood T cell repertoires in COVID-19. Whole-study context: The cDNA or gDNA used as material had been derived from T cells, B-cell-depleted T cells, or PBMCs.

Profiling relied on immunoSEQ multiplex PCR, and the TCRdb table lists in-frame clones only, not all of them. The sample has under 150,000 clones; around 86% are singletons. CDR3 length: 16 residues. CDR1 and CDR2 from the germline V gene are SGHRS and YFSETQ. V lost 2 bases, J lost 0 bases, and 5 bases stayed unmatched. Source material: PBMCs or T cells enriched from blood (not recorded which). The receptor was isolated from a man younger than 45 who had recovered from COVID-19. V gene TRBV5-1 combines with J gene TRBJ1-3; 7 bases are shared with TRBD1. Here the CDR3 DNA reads TGCGCCAGCAGCTTAACAGGGGAAAACTCTGGAAACACCATATATTTT. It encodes CASSLTGENSGNTIYF.